This T cell receptor beta chain was sequenced in a study of blood T cell repertoires in COVID-19 (dated by TCRdb to the early 2020s). Regarding the study in general: Samples from collaborators originated in the United States, Italy and Spain and spanned both the acute and convalescent phases of COVID-19. Where HLA class I and class II types were available, the types were taken from metadata supplied by the sample provider, not from assay-based typing. Nearly every sample came with metadata listing a de-identified subject ID, COVID-19 status, age in years and sex. The samples were drawn from the first 160 participants of the ongoing ImmuneRACE study and from under 1,500 subjects provided by 6 global collaborators. Deeply sampled blood TCRbeta repertoires from subjects exposed to, actively infected with, or recovered from COVID-19 were included in the dataset. The prospective study material was composed of cDNA or gDNA derived from T cells, B-cell-depleted T cells, or PBMCs. A freely available public database, intended as a resource for researchers studying the immune response to SARS-CoV-2, is where the repertoires were released.

Collaborating institutions collected whole blood in K2EDTA tubes following their own protocols. For TCRbeta analysis, collaborators shipped samples as frozen whole blood, isolated PBMCs, or DNA extracted from either of those sample types. Regarding this clone: The antigen it recognizes is unknown. No much larger clone exists at a distance of one base, and base qualities are not known.

The immunoSEQ Assay, a bias-controlled multiplex PCR, was used to amplify TCRbeta CDR3 regions from genomic DNA. As for the authors' bioinformatics: Nucleated cell counts per sample were estimated from amplification of reference gene primers within the assay. Sequence reads were collapsed and filtered to measure the absolute abundance of every unique TCRbeta CDR3 rearrangement. Productive Simpson clonality was computed per sample as the square root of Simpson's diversity index over productive rearrangements. The table comes from immuneACCESS by way of TCRdb, which keeps in-frame sequences with V and J called. Part of the clones is missing from these tables; in studies checked, under half for an unresolved V gene and the rest for unknown reasons. That table is the source of V, J and clone size, and D and trimming were worked out from the DNA. This sample gives 70,000 to 95,000 clones in total; 85% to 95% of them show up just once. Just under 4% of the sample is held by the ten biggest clonotypes.

Overall study outcomes, separate from this receptor: Clinical and demographic metadata were provided uncurated, with the amount varying by source and participant.

Sequencing used peripheral blood. This sequence originates from a woman in her forties or fifties in a cohort sampled during active COVID-19.

The CDR3 reads as follows: CASSQGVDSGNTIYF. In nucleotides, the sequence is TGTGCCAGCAGCCAAGGCGTCGACTCTGGAAACACCATATATTTT. The V and J genes are TRBV4-2 and TRBJ1-3; the D gene cannot be resolved reliably. Trimming takes 1 base from V and 0 bases from J, and the germline ends sit 7 bases apart. The CDR3 goes from the cysteine to the phenylalanine over 15 residues. Here the CDR3 DNA is all that survives: 45 bases in frame from base 1. Sequences LGHNA (CDR1) and YNFKEQ (CDR2) are obtained from the germline V gene.